Each of the 5 T cell receptor beta chains below was sequenced from the same sample in a study of T cell clonality in common variable immunodeficiency. TCRdb's copy holds only in-frame clones and misses some; the assay was immunoSEQ multiplex PCR. This sample shows tens of thousands of clones and no singletons; 8% to 13% rests with the ten largest. The sequenced sample consisted of peripheral blood mononuclear cells. All receptors derive from a person between 18 and 75 years old in good health.

This clone was seen many times. The read gets to within 3 residues of the CDR3 end, and the germline J gene fills in the rest. The chain couples TRBV2 to TRBJ1-2; no clear D gene. This CDR3 is built from 14 residues. The V gene lost 7 bases and the J gene lost 0 bases, with 12 bases spanning the gap. CDR1 is SNHLY and CDR2 is FYNNEI in the germline V gene. CDR3 sequence: CASIGPPANYGYTF. The sequenced CDR3 bases are TGTGCCAGCATAGGGCCGCCAGCTAACTATGGC.

This clone was counted many times. The read gets to within 3 residues of the CDR3 end, and the germline J gene fills in the rest. The chain uses TRBV11-3 and TRBJ1-1; D uncertain. V gave up 1 base and J gave up 1 base, with 7 bases separating them. The germline gives CDR1 SGHNT, CDR2 YENEEA. This CDR3 spans 14 amino acids. The CDR3 loop reads CASSLGSGNTEAFF. The covered CDR3 bases are TGTGCCAGCAGCTTAGGTTCGGGGAACACTGAA.

This clone was found many times. The sequence runs out 3 residues before the end of the CDR3; the remainder is reconstructed from the germline J gene. The rearrangement links TRBV19 to TRBJ2-2; D call uncertain. This CDR3 region has 14 residues. The germline CDR1 and CDR2 sequences are LNHDA and SQIVND (reference sequence). The V and J ends lost 3 bases and 1 base respectively, with 6 bases between them. The CDR3: CASSIAENTGELFF. CDR3 DNA (partial): TGTGCCAGTAGTATTGCAGAGAACACCGGGGAG.

The sample holds many counts of this clone. The CDR3 end lies 3 residues beyond the end of the read and is filled in from the germline J gene. The chain recombines TRBV6-1 with TRBJ1-5; D unresolved. Germline CDR1 MNHNS, CDR2 SASEGT. V lost 3 bases and J 3 bases, leaving 3 bases between the germline ends. The CDR3 consists of 12 residues. The CDR3 loop is CASSDINQPQHF. The part of the CDR3 DNA that was read is TGTGCCAGCAGTGATATCAATCAGCCC.

This clone showed up many times. Coverage ceases 3 residues before the CDR3 finishes, and the germline J gene fills in the end. This chain uses TRBV20-1 with TRBJ2-7, with D unresolved. The CDR3 covers 12 residues. V dropped 5 bases and J dropped 4 bases, with 12 bases sitting between them. Germline V gives CDR1 DFQATT, CDR2 SNEGSKA (reference sequence). Partial CDR3 DNA: TGCAGTGCTTCGATTCAGTCTTACGAG. Protein: CSASIQSYE. The CDR3, in full, reads CSASIQSYEQYF.